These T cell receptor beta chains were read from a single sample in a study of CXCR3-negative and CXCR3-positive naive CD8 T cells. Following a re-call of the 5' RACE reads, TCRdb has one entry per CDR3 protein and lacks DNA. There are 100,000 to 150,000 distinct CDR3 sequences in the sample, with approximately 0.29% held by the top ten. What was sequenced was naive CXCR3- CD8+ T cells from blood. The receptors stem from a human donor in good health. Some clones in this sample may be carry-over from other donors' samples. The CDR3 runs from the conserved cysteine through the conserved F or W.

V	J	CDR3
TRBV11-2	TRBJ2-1	CASTPVAQDNEQFF
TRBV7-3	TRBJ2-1	CASSLMQTEYNEQFF
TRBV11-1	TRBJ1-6	CASSSTTLDRGDSPLHF
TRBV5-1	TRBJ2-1	CASSLVGPSNEQFF
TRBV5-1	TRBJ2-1	CASSQREGGDLYNEQFF
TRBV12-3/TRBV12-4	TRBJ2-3	CASSWTTSTDTQYF
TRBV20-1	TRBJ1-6	CSAGAQGAPNSPLHF
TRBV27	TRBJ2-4	CASSLSSSGGFDTKNIQYF
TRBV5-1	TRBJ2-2	CASRGQAKDGELFF
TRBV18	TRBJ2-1	CASSLGQVTYNEQFF
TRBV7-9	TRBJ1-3	CASSPIDISGNTIYF
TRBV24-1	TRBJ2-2	CATSDYRGLAGGTNTGELFF
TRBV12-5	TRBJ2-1	CASGIGQGNEQFF
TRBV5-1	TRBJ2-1	CASNPSGGRADEQFF
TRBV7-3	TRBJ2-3	CASSTVTTDTQYF
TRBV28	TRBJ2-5	CASSFRKPTGAQETQYF
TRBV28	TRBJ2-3	CASSQHPRDPDTQYF
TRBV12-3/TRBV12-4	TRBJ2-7	CASSPTGAYEQYF
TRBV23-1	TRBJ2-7	CASSQSVDGSSYEQYF
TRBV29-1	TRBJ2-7	CSVQQGYEQYF
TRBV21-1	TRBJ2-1	CASSNEKRGDRERSGTYNEQFF
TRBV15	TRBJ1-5	CATSRGISTGNQPQHF